The 4 T cell receptor beta chains given below trace back to one sample, sequenced in a study of beta chain features in type 1 diabetes. Their target antigens are unknown. The whole isolated RNA underwent reverse transcription, so sequencing captured expressed TCRB transcripts. The repertoire was sequenced with immunoSEQ multiplex PCR; TCRdb's copy has only in-frame clones and lacks some. The data contain more than 250,000 clones, roughly 22% of them singletons. Study-level results: Type 1 diabetes patients showed a moderate but significant shortening of TCRB CDR3s in all four CD4+ subsets.

The specimen was naive CD4+ T cells from blood. Receptors originate from a woman aged 40 to 50 with type 1 diabetes.

This clone was seen more than once but under ten times. In DNA form, the CDR3 reads TGTGCCAGCAGCCCCCCGAACGGGGAGACCCAGTACTTC. It is translated as CASSPPNGETQYF. This chain connects TRBV7-3 to TRBJ2-5, with no clear D. Trimming shortened V by 5 bases and J by 5 bases, and 12 bases separated the two germline ends. The germline V gene has CDR1 SGHTA and CDR2 FQGTGA. CDR3 size: 13 residues. Using reference TRBV7-3 and TRBJ2-5 for the parts outside the CDR3, the full variable domain is GAGVSQTPSNKVTEKGKYVELRCDPISGHTALYWYRQSLGQGPEFLIYFQGTGAADDSGLPNDRFFAVRPEGSVSTLKIQRTERGDSAVYLCASSPPNGETQYFGPGTRLLVL.

This clone has more than one count but fewer than ten. The chain is built from TRBV30 and TRBJ2-5, with 9 bases matching TRBD1. Germline assignment: CDR1 GTSNPN and CDR2 SVGIG (reference sequence). The V gene end was trimmed by 4 bases and the J gene end by 9 bases; junction bases not matched to a gene: 9. CDR3 length: 13 amino acids. The CDR3 protein is CAWTLGQGWAQYF. The CDR3 nucleotides are TGTGCCTGGACCCTTGGACAGGGGTGGGCCCAGTACTTC. The variable domain in full, with the rest retrieved from reference TRBV30 and TRBJ2-5, is SQTIHQWPATLVQPVGSPLSLECTVEGTSNPNLYWYRQAAGRGLQLLFYSVGIGQISSEVPQNLSASRPQDRQFILSSKKLLLSDSGFYLCAWTLGQGWAQYFGPGTRLLVL.

The chain uses TRBV9 and TRBJ1-3, with D possibly matching TRBD1 (6 bases). This CDR3 contains 15 residues. CDR1 is SGDLS and CDR2 is YYNGEE in the germline V gene. Trimming left V 3 bases short and J 2 bases short, with 12 bases between. The CDR3 nucleotides are TGTGCCAGCAGCGCACAGCAGGGGCCTGGAAACACCATATATTTT. It translates to CASSAQQGPGNTIYF.

The gene calls are TRBV9 and TRBJ2-7; the match to TRBD1 covers 8 bases. Germline V gene lookup returns CDR1 SGDLS and CDR2 YYNGEE. The CDR3 sequence is 11 residues long. V lost 6 bases to trimming and J lost 6 bases; unmatched junction nucleotides: 2. CDR3 amino acids: CASTTGGEQYF. In DNA, the CDR3 is TGTGCCAGCACCACAGGGGGCGAGCAGTACTTC.